The clone carrying this T cell receptor beta chain has only a few counts. There are 14 residues in the CDR3. In germline, CDR1 is LGHDT, CDR2 YNNKEL (reference sequence). V lost 9 bases and J 3 bases, leaving 17 bases between the germline ends. Followed over time, Seattle patients had been enrolled while infection was active. The data belong to a study of blood T cell repertoires in COVID-19. Study details: Samples representing acute and convalescent COVID-19 were sourced from the United States, Italy and Spain. PBMCs, B-cell-depleted T cells, or T cells provided the cDNA or gDNA that made up the material.

Per the authors' pipeline: Amplified reference gene primers provided the basis for estimating nucleated cell counts. The method was immunoSEQ multiplex PCR; TCRdb's version includes in-frame clones alone and lacks a portion of them. D and trimming were read from the DNA, whereas the V and J calls and clone size are those reported in that table. This sample carries 150,000 or so clones, approximately 82% of them seen once, and the ten largest clones take around 7%. The sample taken for sequencing was peripheral blood. This receptor was obtained from a woman aged 40 to 50 with COVID-19, enrolled during active disease. The chain employs TRBV3-1 (or the pseudogene TRBV3-2) and TRBJ1-1; D gene unclear. DNA for the CDR3: TGTGCCAGTGCATCCGGGTTCTGGTACACTGAAGCTTTCTTT. Protein product: CASASGFWYTEAFF.